This TCR beta chain was identified in a study of blood T cells in healthy people across ages (dated by TCRdb to the mid-2010s). Notes on the research overall: In model experiments, roughly one uniquely barcoded TCR beta cDNA molecule per two T cells was captured by template switching. To track age-related changes in TCR beta repertoire diversity, the study relied on deep sequencing normalized with unique cDNA molecular identifiers. To avoid experimental bias, donors of different ages were distributed randomly across sequencing lanes. Four age groups were formed from the donors: young (average 16 years), middle-aged (approximately 39), aged (approximately 60) and long-lived (about 75). For two donors (one aged 18 to 29 and one aged 80 or older), the study analyzed two additional independent replicas of 1 million unique cDNA reads from the same blood draw. The full study reports these points: Total diversity estimates from one million sequenced T cells were considered lower bounds and underestimates. A strong correlation was found between observed TCR beta diversity and the percentage of naive T cells measured by flow cytometry. As age increased, observed TCR beta diversity per million T cells dropped in a roughly linear way, and a significant reduction was already evident by age around 41. Donor CMV infection status was unknown, potentially confounding age-related changes in expanded clonotypes. Since profiling was done on bulk unsorted PBMCs, naive and antigen-experienced compartments could not be conclusively compared. Compared with the aged group, the long-lived group had more naive CD4+ T cells, fewer expanded clones and increased TCR diversity, suggesting age selection.

The junction shows trimming of 2 bases on V and 5 bases on J, plus 3 bases between the germline ends. The CDR3 goes from the cysteine to the phenylalanine over 11 residues. Only the CDR3 DNA is retained, 33 bases long and in frame from the first base. CDR1 and CDR2 are drawn from the germline V gene (reference sequence): GTSNPN, SVGIG. The donors were 40 or so Caucasian individuals from Russia, aged 6 to 90 years, who were systemically healthy. Each donor gave ten milliliters of peripheral blood, collected into EDTA-treated Vacutainer tubes. Ficoll-Paque density-gradient centrifugation was used to isolate PBMCs, with at least 7 million per sample. Trizol reagent was used to extract total RNA from PBMCs, with at least 6 micrograms per sample. For every donor, an aliquot of PBMCs went through flow cytometry to measure the percentages of naive CD45RAhigh/CD27high T cells. The protocol used for the library was 5' RACE. Sequenced using an Illumina HiSeq 2500. The second PCR ran for about 6 to 12 cycles and used a J-beta primer mix along with a sample-barcoded 5' primer. A template-switch 5' adaptor carrying 12 random nucleotides introduced a unique molecular identifier onto each TCR beta cDNA molecule. Each sample yielded at least 2.5 million CDR3-containing paired-end reads. All of the RNA was converted into first-strand cDNA using the Mint cDNA synthesis kit, with a TRBC-specific oligonucleotide serving as the primer. All cDNA was treated with uracil-DNA glycosylase and then went through a first 18-cycle PCR with the universal primers M1SS and BC2_uni_R. Under the source paper's analysis protocol: Each sample was normalized by randomly selecting 1 million high-quality reads, each carrying a distinct molecular identifier. Instead of being binned into consensus sequences, reads that shared molecular identifiers were thrown out. MiTCR, run with a Q25 quality threshold and the strictest error-elimination algorithm, handled CDR3 identification, clonotype clustering and error correction. Lower-bound total TCR beta diversity was estimated with a nonparametric unseen species model using Euler transformation. TCRdb's own reprocessing of the public reads used fastp at Q25 and MiXCR and kept productive beta chains. A single entry per CDR3 protein holds the most common genes and DNA from its merged rows. These V and J calls rely on TCRdb rather than the paper's analysis. The sample table holds about 1.7 million distinct CDR3 sequences, of which 28% were seen once. The ten largest clones take up roughly 8% of the sample.

This clonotype turned up a few times. Which antigen it targets is not known. Per-base qualities were not stored, and no clone one base away is much larger. Rearrangement joined TRBV30 to TRBJ2-2; the D gene is unclear. The sequenced sample was blood. The source is a young woman in good health. The DNA reads as follows: TGTGCCTGGAGTCGTACCGGGGAGCTGTTTTTT. It codes for CAWSRTGELFF.